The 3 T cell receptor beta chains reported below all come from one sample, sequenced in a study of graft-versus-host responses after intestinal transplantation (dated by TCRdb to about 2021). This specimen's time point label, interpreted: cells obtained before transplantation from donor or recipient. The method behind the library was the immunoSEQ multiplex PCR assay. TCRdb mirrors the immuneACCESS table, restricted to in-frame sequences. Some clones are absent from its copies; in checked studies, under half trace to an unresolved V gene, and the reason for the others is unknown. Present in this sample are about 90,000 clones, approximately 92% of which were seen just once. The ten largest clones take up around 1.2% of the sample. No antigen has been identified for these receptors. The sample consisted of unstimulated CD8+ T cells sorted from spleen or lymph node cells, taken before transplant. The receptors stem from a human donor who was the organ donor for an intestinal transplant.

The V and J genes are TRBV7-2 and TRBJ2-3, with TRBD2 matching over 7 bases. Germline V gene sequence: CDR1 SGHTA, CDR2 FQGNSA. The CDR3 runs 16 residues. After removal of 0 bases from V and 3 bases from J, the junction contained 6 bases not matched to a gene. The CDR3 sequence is CASSLALAAHTDTQYF. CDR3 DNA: TGTGCCAGCAGCTTAGCTCTAGCGGCGCATACAGATACGCAGTATTTT.

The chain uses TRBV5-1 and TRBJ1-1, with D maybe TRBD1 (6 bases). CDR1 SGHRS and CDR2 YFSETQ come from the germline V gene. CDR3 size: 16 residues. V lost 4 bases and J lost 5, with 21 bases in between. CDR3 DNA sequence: TGCGCCAGCAGCGCGACCGTAGCCAGGGGTGGAACTGAAGCTTTCTTT. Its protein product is CASSATVARGGTEAFF. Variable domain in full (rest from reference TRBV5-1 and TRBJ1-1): KAGVTQTPRYLIKTRGQQVTLSCSPISGHRSVSWYQQTPGQGLQFLFEYFSETQRNKGNFPGRFSGRQFSNSRSEMNVSTLELGDSALYLCASSATVARGGTEAFFGQGTRLTVV.

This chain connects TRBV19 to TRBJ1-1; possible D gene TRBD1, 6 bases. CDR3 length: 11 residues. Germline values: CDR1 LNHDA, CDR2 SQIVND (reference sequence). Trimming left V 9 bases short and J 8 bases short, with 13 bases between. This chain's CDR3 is CASTFGTEAFF. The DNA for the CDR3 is TGTGCCAGCACCTTCGGGACAGAAGCTTTCTTT.